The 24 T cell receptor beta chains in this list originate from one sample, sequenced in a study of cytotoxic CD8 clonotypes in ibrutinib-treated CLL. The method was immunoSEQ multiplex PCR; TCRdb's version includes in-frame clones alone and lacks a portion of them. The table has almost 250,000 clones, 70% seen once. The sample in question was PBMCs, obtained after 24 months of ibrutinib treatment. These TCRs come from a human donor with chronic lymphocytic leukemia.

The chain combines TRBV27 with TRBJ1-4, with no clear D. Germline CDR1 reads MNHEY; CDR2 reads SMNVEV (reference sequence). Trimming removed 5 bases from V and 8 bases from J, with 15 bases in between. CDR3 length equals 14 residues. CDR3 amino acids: CASSASREEEKLFF. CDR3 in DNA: TGTGCCAGCAGTGCGAGCCGGGAAGAGGAAAAACTGTTTTTT.

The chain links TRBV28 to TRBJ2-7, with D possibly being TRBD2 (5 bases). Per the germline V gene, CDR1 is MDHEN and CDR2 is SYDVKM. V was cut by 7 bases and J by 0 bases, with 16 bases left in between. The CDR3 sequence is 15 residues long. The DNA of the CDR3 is TGTGCCAGCACCACCCGTGGAGGAAGCTCCTACGAGCAGTACTTC. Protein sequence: CASTTRGGSSYEQYF.

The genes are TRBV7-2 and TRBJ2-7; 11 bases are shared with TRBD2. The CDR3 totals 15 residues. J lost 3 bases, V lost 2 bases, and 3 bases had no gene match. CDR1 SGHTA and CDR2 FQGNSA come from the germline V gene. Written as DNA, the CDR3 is TGTGCCAGCAGCTTATCCGGGACTAGCGGCTACGAGCAGTACTTC. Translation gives CASSLSGTSGYEQYF. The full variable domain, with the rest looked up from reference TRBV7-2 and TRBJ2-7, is GAGVSQSPSNKVTEKGKDVELRCDPISGHTALYWYRQSLGQGLEFLIYFQGNSAPDKSGLPSDRFSAERTGGSVSTLTIQRTQQEDSAVYLCASSLSGTSGYEQYFGPGTRLTVT.

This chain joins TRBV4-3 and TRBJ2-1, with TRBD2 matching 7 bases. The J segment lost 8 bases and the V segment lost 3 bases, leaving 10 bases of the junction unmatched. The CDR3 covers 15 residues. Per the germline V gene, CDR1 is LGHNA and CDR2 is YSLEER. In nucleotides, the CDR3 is TGCGCCAGCAGCCATGGACTAGGAACCAGCGATGAGCAGTTCTTC. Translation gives CASSHGLGTSDEQFF.

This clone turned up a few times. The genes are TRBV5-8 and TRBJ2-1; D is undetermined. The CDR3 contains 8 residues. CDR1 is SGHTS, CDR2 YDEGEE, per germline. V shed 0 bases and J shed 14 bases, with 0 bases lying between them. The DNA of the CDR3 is TGTGCCAGCAGCTTGGAGTTCTTC. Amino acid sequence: CASSLEFF.

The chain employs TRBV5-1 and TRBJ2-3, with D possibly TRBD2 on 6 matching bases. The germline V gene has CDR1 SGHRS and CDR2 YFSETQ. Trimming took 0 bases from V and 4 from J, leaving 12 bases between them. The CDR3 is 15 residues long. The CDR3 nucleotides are TGCGCCAGCAGCTTGGAAGGAGGGACCCCAGATACGCAGTATTTT. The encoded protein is CASSLEGGTPDTQYF.

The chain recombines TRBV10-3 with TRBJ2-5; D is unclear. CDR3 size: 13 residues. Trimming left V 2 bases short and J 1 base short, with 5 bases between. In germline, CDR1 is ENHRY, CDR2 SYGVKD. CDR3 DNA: TGTGCCATCAGTGAGCGGACCCAAGAGACCCAGTACTTC. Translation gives CAISERTQETQYF.

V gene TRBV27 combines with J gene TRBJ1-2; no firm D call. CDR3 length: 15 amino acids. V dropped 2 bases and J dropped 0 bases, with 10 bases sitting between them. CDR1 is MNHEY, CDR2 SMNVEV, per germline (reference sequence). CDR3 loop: CASSLGREANYGYTF. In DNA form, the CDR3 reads TGTGCCAGCAGTTTAGGCCGAGAAGCTAACTATGGCTACACCTTC.

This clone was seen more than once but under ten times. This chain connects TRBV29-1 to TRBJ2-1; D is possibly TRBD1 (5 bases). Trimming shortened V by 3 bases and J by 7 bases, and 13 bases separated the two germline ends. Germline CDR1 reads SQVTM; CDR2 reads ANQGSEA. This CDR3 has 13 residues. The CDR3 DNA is TGCAGCGTTGAGGGTAGGGGTAGGAATGAGCAGTTCTTC. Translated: CSVEGRGRNEQFF.

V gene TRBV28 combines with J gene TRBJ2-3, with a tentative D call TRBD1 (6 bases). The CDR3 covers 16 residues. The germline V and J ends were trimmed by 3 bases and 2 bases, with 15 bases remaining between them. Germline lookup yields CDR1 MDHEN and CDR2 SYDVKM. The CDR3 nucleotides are TGTGCCAGCAGTTTTCTACAGGGAGTCCACACAGATACGCAGTATTTT. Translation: CASSFLQGVHTDTQYF. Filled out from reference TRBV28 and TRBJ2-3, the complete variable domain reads DVKVTQSSRYLVKRTGEKVFLECVQDMDHENMFWYRQDPGLGLRLIYFSYDVKMKEKGDIPEGYSVSREKKERFSLILESASTNQTSMYLCASSFLQGVHTDTQYFGPGTRLTVL.

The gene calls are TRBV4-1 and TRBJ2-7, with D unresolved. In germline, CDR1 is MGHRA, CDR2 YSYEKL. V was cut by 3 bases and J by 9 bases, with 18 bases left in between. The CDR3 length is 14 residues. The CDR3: CASSQDRLAEGQYF. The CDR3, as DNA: TGCGCCAGCAGCCAGGATAGGTTGGCAGAAGGGCAGTACTTC.

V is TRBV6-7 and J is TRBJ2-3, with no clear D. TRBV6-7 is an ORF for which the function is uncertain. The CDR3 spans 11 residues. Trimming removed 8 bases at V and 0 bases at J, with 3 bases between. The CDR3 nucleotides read TGTGCCAGCGAAAGCACAGATACGCAGTATTTT. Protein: CASESTDTQYF.

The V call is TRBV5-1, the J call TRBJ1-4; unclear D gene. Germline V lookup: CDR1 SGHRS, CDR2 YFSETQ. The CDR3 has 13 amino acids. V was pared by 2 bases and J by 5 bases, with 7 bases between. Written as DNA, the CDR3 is TGCGCCAGCAGCTTCCTGTCGAATGAAAAACTGTTTTTT. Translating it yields CASSFLSNEKLFF. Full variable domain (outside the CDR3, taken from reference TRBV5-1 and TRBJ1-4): KAGVTQTPRYLIKTRGQQVTLSCSPISGHRSVSWYQQTPGQGLQFLFEYFSETQRNKGNFPGRFSGRQFSNSRSEMNVSTLELGDSALYLCASSFLSNEKLFFGSGTQLSVL.

This CDR3 reads CASSLKWQGSPTEAFF. CDR3 nucleotide sequence: TGTGCCAGCAGCTTAAAATGGCAGGGGAGTCCCACTGAAGCTTTCTTT. V gene TRBV7-8 combines with J gene TRBJ1-1; a possible D gene is TRBD1 (6 bases). The length of the CDR3 is 16 residues. Germline V gene lookup returns CDR1 SGHVS and CDR2 FQNEAQ. Trimming removed 2 bases at V and 4 bases at J, with 17 bases between.

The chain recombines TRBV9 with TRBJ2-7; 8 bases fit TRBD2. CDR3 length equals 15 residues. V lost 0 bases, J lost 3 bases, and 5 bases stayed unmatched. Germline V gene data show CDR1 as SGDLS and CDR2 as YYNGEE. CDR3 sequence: CASSVDTGGGYEQYF. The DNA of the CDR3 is TGTGCCAGCAGCGTAGACACGGGAGGGGGCTACGAGCAGTACTTC. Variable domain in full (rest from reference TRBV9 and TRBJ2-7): DSGVTQTPKHLITATGQRVTLRCSPRSGDLSVYWYQQSLDQGLQFLIQYYNGEERAKGNILERFSAQQFPDLHSELNLSSLELGDSALYFCASSVDTGGGYEQYFGPGTRLTVT.

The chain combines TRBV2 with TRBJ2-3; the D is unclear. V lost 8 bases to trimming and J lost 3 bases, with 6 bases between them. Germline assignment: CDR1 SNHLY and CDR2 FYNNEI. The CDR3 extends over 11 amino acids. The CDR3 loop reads CASWGTDTQYF. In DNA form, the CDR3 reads TGTGCCAGCTGGGGAACAGATACGCAGTATTTT.

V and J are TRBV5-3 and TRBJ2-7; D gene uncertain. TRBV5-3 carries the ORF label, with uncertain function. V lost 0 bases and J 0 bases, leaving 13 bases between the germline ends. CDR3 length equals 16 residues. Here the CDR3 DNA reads TGTGCCAGAAGCTTGGTCCGCCGGGCCGTCTCCTACGAGCAGTACTTC. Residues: CARSLVRRAVSYEQYF.

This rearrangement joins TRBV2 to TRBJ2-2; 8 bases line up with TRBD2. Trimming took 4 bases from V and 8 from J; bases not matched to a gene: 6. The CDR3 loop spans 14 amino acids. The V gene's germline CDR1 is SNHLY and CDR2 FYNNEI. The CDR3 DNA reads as TGTGCCAGCAGTGCGGGAGGGCGAGCGGGGGAGCTGTTTTTT. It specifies CASSAGGRAGELFF.

The chain's CDR3 is CASSRGDTHTEAFF. Here the CDR3 DNA reads TGTGCCAGCAGCCGGGGGGACACCCACACTGAAGCTTTCTTT. This rearrangement joins TRBV4-2 to TRBJ1-1; the D gene is possibly TRBD1 (6 bases). Trimming shortened V by 4 bases and J by 3 bases, and 12 bases separated the two germline ends. This CDR3 spans 14 amino acids. Germline CDR1 is LGHNA and CDR2 is YNFKEQ.

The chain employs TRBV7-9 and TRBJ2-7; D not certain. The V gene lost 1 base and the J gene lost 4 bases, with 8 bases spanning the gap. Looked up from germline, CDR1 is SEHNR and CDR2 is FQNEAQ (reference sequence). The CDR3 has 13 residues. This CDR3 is CASSLEVVYEQYF. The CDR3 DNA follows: TGTGCCAGCAGCTTAGAGGTAGTTTACGAGCAGTACTTC.

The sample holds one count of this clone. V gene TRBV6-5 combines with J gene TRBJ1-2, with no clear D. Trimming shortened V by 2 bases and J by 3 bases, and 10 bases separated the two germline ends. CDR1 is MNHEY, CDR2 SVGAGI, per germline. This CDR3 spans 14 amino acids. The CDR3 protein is CASSYLAGHYGYTF. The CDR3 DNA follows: TGTGCCAGCAGTTACCTGGCAGGCCACTATGGCTACACCTTC.

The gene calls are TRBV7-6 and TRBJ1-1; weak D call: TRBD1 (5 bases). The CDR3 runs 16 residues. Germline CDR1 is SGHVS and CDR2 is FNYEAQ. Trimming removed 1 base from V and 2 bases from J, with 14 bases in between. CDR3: CASSLGAGGTNTEAFF. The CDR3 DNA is TGTGCCAGCAGCTTAGGGGCCGGGGGGACTAACACTGAAGCTTTCTTT.

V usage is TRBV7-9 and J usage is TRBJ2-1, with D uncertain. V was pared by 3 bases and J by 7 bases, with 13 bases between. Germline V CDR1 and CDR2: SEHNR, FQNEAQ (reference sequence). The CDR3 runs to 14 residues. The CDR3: CASSFSDERNEQFF. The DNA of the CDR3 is TGTGCCAGCAGCTTCTCGGACGAGAGGAATGAGCAGTTCTTC.

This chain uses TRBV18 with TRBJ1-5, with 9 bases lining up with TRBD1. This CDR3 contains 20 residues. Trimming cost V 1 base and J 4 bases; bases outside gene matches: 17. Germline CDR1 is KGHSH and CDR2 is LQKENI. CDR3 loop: CASSPLRDRASTYPNQPQHF. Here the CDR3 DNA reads TGTGCCAGCTCACCACTCCGGGACAGGGCCTCTACATACCCGAATCAGCCCCAGCATTTT.